What follows is one TCR beta chain and its context. Trimming removed 4 bases from V and 3 bases from J; junction bases left unmatched: 6. The CDR3 has 17 amino acids. The germline gives CDR1 WNHNN, CDR2 SYGVQD (reference sequence). The sample belongs to a study of blood T cell repertoires in COVID-19. Overall study context: Samples taken during acute and convalescent COVID-19 were collected in the United States, Italy and Spain. Sample material is recorded as cDNA or gDNA derived from T cells, B-cell-depleted T cells, or PBMCs.

Original analysis: Reference gene primer amplification yielded estimated nucleated cell counts. The assay was immunoSEQ multiplex PCR, and TCRdb's table has in-frame clones only and misses some. From that table come the V and J calls and clone size; the DNA was used to work out D and trimming. In the table there are roughly 280,000 clones, nearly 90% of which are singletons. Clinical history as reported by participants underpinned cohort assignment. Material for sequencing was PBMCs or T cells enriched from blood (not recorded which). This receptor was obtained from a woman in her sixties who had recovered from COVID-19. The chain has TRBV10-1 and TRBJ2-1; 13 positions agree with TRBD2. CDR3 in DNA: TGCGCCAGCAGTGGTACTAGCGGGGGGGGGATCTACAATGAGCAGTTCTTC. The encoded protein is CASSGTSGGGIYNEQFF.